This entry lists 18 T cell receptor beta chains sequenced from one sample in a study of a mutant IDH1 vaccine in newly diagnosed glioma. These receptors' targets are unknown. Indicated time point: week 47, end of study. In every dose of vaccine, 300 ug of mutant IDH1 20-mer peptide was given alongside topical imiquimod. This table comes from immunoSEQ multiplex PCR, and its TCRdb copy is limited to in-frame clones, with some not included. The table lists approximately 35,000 clones, 80% to 95% of them singletons, with 4.5% to 5.5% in the top ten. Sequencing used PBMCs, obtained from a glioma patient whose treatment included an IDH1 peptide vaccine. These receptors originate from a woman aged 40 to 55 with glioma.

V is TRBV5-1 and J is TRBJ1-3, with D possibly being TRBD1 (5 bases). Germline V gene data show CDR1 as SGHRS and CDR2 as YFSETQ. V lost 4 bases to trimming and J lost 0 bases, with 11 bases between them. The CDR3 is 15 amino acids. The DNA for the CDR3 is TGCGCCAGCAGCAAGGGACCGAGCTCTGGAAACACCATATATTTT. Encoded protein: CASSKGPSSGNTIYF.

This clone has only one observation. This sequence joins TRBV6-5 and TRBJ1-1, with D perhaps TRBD1 (5 bases). CDR1 and CDR2 from the germline V gene are MNHEY and SVGAGI. The CDR3 is 13 residues long. Trimming left V 6 bases short and J 1 base short, with 9 bases between. The CDR3 bases are TGTGCCAGCAGAACCCAGGGGAACACTGAAGCTTTCTTT. Protein sequence: CASRTQGNTEAFF.

The chain couples TRBV9 to TRBJ2-7, with 7 bases lining up with TRBD1. The germline gives CDR1 SGDLS, CDR2 YYNGEE. The V and J ends lost 4 bases and 4 bases, in that order; junction bases with no gene match: 8. This CDR3 region has 14 residues. The CDR3 loop reads CASSTRQGGYEQYF. The CDR3 nucleotides are TGTGCCAGCAGCACGAGACAGGGTGGGTACGAGCAGTACTTC. The full variable domain, completed using reference TRBV9 and TRBJ2-7, is DSGVTQTPKHLITATGQRVTLRCSPRSGDLSVYWYQQSLDQGLQFLIQYYNGEERAKGNILERFSAQQFPDLHSELNLSSLELGDSALYFCASSTRQGGYEQYFGPGTRLTVT.

This clone was seen a few times. The chain is built from TRBV7-3 and TRBJ2-7; weak D call: TRBD1 (5 bases). The germline V and J ends were trimmed by 3 bases and 7 bases, with 25 bases remaining between them. CDR1 SGHTA and CDR2 FQGTGA come from the germline V gene. The length of the CDR3 is 17 residues. The CDR3, as DNA: TGTGCCAGCAGCTTTCTTGTAGGTTCGAATGTAGCAGGGGAGCAGTACTTC. It codes for CASSFLVGSNVAGEQYF.

The chain couples TRBV25-1 to TRBJ1-1, with 9 bases aligning to TRBD1. This CDR3 has 18 amino acids. Germline lookup yields CDR1 MGHDK and CDR2 SYGVNS. The V and J ends lost 5 bases and 11 bases, in that order; junction bases with no gene match: 24. CDR3 protein: CASSWSWETGTGRRCAFF. The CDR3 DNA sequence: TGTGCCAGCAGTTGGTCCTGGGAAACCGGGACAGGGAGGCGGTGTGCTTTCTTT.

The V call is TRBV4-3, the J call TRBJ2-7; D is tentatively TRBD1 or TRBD2 (6 bases each). V was pared by 0 bases and J by 3 bases, with 15 bases between. Germline CDR1 is LGHNA and CDR2 is YSLEER. CDR3 length: 16 residues. The CDR3 sequence is CASSQDRGVGFYEQYF. The CDR3 DNA is TGCGCCAGCAGCCAAGATAGGGGGGTGGGGTTCTACGAGCAGTACTTC.

In this sample, this clone turned up once. The chain links TRBV5-4 to TRBJ2-2; D not resolved. The CDR3 contains 14 residues. V dropped 2 bases and J dropped 1 base, with 6 bases sitting between them. Germline V gene lookup returns CDR1 SGHNT and CDR2 YYREEE (reference sequence). The CDR3 DNA follows: TGTGCCAGCAGCTTTGCGGAGAACACCGGGGAGCTGTTTTTT. Its protein product is CASSFAENTGELFF.

The chain carries TRBV5-6 and TRBJ2-3, with D possibly TRBD1 on 5 matching bases. Trimming shortened V by 2 bases and J by 1 base, and 8 bases separated the two germline ends. CDR3 size: 14 residues. Germline values: CDR1 SGHDT, CDR2 YYEEEE. The CDR3 spells CASSFLGRTDTQYF. The DNA of the CDR3 is TGTGCCAGCAGCTTCTTGGGGCGCACAGATACGCAGTATTTT.

The chain is built from TRBV19 and TRBJ1-3; D possibly corresponds to TRBD1 (6 bases). V was clipped by 6 bases and J by 4 bases, with 10 bases between them. The CDR3 covers 13 residues. Germline CDR1 reads LNHDA; CDR2 reads SQIVND (reference sequence). The CDR3 here is CASRRGQGNTIYF. The CDR3 bases are TGTGCCAGTAGGCGGGGGCAAGGAAACACCATATATTTT.

The chain couples TRBV6-5 to TRBJ2-5; a weak D match, TRBD2 (5 bases). Trimming took off 2 bases at V and 4 bases at J, with 11 bases between the two ends. The V gene's germline CDR1 is MNHEY and CDR2 SVGAGI. The CDR3 covers 14 residues. Here the CDR3 reads CASSYPPGGETQYF. The CDR3, as DNA: TGTGCCAGCAGTTACCCCCCCGGAGGAGAGACCCAGTACTTC.

V and J are TRBV29-1 and TRBJ1-2, with TRBD1 as a possible D gene (5 bases). This CDR3 comprises 14 residues. From germline, CDR1 is SQVTM and CDR2 ANQGSEA. Trimming cost V 4 bases and J 4 bases, with 16 bases left between them. The DNA of the CDR3 is TGCAGCGTTGCCTGGACACCGACCGCCTATGGCTACACCTTC. This gives the protein CSVAWTPTAYGYTF.

The V and J genes are TRBV5-4 and TRBJ2-2; D unclear. This CDR3 region has 17 residues. Trimming stripped 2 bases from V and 0 bases from J, with 14 bases between. Germline V gene sequence: CDR1 SGHNT, CDR2 YYREEE (reference sequence). CDR3 nucleotide sequence: TGTGCCAGCAGCTTAAAAGGTCGTGGAACGAACACCGGGGAGCTGTTTTTT. Translating it yields CASSLKGRGTNTGELFF.

The V call is TRBV2, the J call TRBJ2-7; TRBD2 matches at 7 bases. The germline V gene encodes CDR1 SNHLY and CDR2 FYNNEI. The CDR3 length is 17 residues. Unmatched junction bases numbered 13, after V lost 5 bases and J lost 0 bases. The chain's CDR3 is CASSHEMWGEGSYEQYF. The CDR3 region has the DNA TGTGCCAGCAGTCACGAGATGTGGGGGGAGGGCTCCTACGAGCAGTACTTC.

This chain links TRBV15 with TRBJ1-2; D may be TRBD1 (5 bases). This CDR3 is built from 14 residues. Trimming stripped 3 bases from V and 6 bases from J, with 14 bases between. Germline V gives CDR1 LNHNV, CDR2 YYDKDF (reference sequence). CDR3 amino acids: CATSRWGGVNGYTF. In DNA, the CDR3 is TGTGCCACCAGCAGGTGGGGGGGAGTGAATGGCTACACCTTC.

This chain uses TRBV7-2 with TRBJ1-1; possible D gene TRBD1, 5 bases. The germline CDR1 and CDR2 sequences are SGHTA and FQGNSA. The CDR3 has 14 amino acids. V gave up 0 bases and J gave up 4 bases, with 9 bases separating them. CDR3 sequence reads: CASSLAPGVTEAFF. In DNA form, the CDR3 reads TGTGCCAGCAGCTTAGCACCGGGGGTCACTGAAGCTTTCTTT.

The chain couples TRBV4-2 to TRBJ1-2, with 9 bases identical to TRBD1. The trim removed 4 bases at V and 8 bases at J, leaving 2 bases unmatched. The CDR3 runs 12 residues. Per the germline V gene, CDR1 is LGHNA and CDR2 is YNFKEQ. CDR3 DNA sequence: TGTGCCAGCAGCCCCGACAGGGGGGGCTACACCTTC. Protein sequence: CASSPDRGGYTF.

The genes are TRBV2 and TRBJ1-1, with D maybe TRBD1 (6 bases). The CDR3 has 14 amino acids. With 5 bases removed from V and 1 base from J, the gap between germline ends came to 11 bases. The germline CDR1 and CDR2 sequences are SNHLY and FYNNEI. CDR3 protein: CASSHRTANTEAFF. The CDR3 DNA reads TGTGCCAGCAGTCATCGGACAGCGAACACTGAAGCTTTCTTT.

This clone was detected once. The chain uses TRBV4-3 and TRBJ1-3, with D possibly matching TRBD1 (6 bases). V lost 11 bases and J 4 bases, leaving 15 bases between the germline ends. This CDR3 is 13 amino acids long. Germline V gives CDR1 LGHNA, CDR2 YSLEER. DNA of the CDR3: TGCGCCTTTTCGGGGGCCTGGGGAAACACCATATATTTT. Its translation: CAFSGAWGNTIYF.